Below are 20 T cell receptor beta chains sequenced from a single sample in a study of vaccination and CD4 T cells after COVID-19. Stated treatment: roughly 10-day PBMC culture with coronavirus spike peptide pools or control peptides (ViraFEST assay). Antigen specificity for these receptors is unknown. Sequenced with the Oncomine TCR Beta short-read assay was DNA taken from cultured CD4+ T cells. TCRdb reprocessed the PCR reads with MiXCR, giving one entry per CDR3 protein. The sample consists of under 20,000 distinct CDR3 sequences, 51% of them appearing once. The starting material was CD4+ T cells from blood, cultured in vitro, obtained before SARS-CoV-2 vaccination. These TCRs come from a human donor who had recovered from COVID-19.

The chain recombines TRBV20-1 with TRBJ1-1, with D possibly being TRBD1 (6 bases). CDR3 size: 13 residues. In germline, CDR1 is DFQATT, CDR2 SNEGSKA (reference sequence). Trimming took 3 bases from V and 1 from J, leaving 9 bases between them. The CDR3 is CSASPDRNTEAFF. The CDR3, as DNA: TGCAGTGCTAGTCCGGACAGGAACACTGAAGCTTTCTTT.

This chain connects TRBV10-3 to TRBJ2-1, with TRBD1 identical over 9 bases. CDR1 and CDR2 from the germline V gene are ENHRY and SYGVKD. Trimming removed 10 bases from V and 9 bases from J; junction bases left unmatched: 10. The CDR3 runs to 13 residues. CDR3 loop: CAKSPGQGSEQFF. DNA for the CDR3: TGTGCCAAAAGCCCGGGACAGGGTAGTGAGCAGTTCTTC.

V usage is TRBV27 and J usage is TRBJ2-3, with D unclear. CDR3 length: 15 residues. Germline values: CDR1 MNHEY, CDR2 SMNVEV (reference sequence). The V and J ends lost 3 bases and 0 bases respectively, with 10 bases between them. The CDR3 protein is CASSFQVFSTDTQYF. The DNA for the CDR3 is TGTGCCAGCAGTTTTCAGGTTTTTAGCACAGATACGCAGTATTTT.

This clonotype was found a few times. The chain is built from TRBV6-1 and TRBJ2-7; unclear D gene. Trimming left V 6 bases short and J 6 bases short, with 15 bases between. There are 13 residues in the CDR3. Germline V gives CDR1 MNHNS, CDR2 SASEGT. The chain's CDR3 is CASRPLFGGEQYF. The CDR3 DNA reads as TGTGCCAGCAGGCCCTTGTTCGGTGGCGAGCAGTACTTC.

In its sample, this clonotype was seen once. This chain connects TRBV15 to TRBJ2-4; the D is unclear. Deletions cut 4 bases from V and 8 bases from J, with 15 bases between. The CDR3 has 14 amino acids. The germline V gene encodes CDR1 LNHNV and CDR2 YYDKDF (reference sequence). This CDR3 reads CATSILPWSDIQYF. CDR3 sequence (DNA): TGTGCCACCAGCATCCTCCCCTGGTCTGACATTCAGTACTTC.

The chain joins TRBV20-1 to TRBJ2-3; D is unclear. This CDR3 is 12 amino acids long. Trimming took off 5 bases at V and 2 bases at J, with 8 bases between the two ends. The V gene's germline CDR1 is DFQATT and CDR2 SNEGSKA (reference sequence). In DNA, the CDR3 is TGCAGTGCTCCCCCCCACACAGATACGCAGTATTTT. Its translation: CSAPPHTDTQYF.

The genes are TRBV7-3 and TRBJ2-6, with D possibly TRBD2 on 6 matching bases. Trimming pared 2 bases from V and 0 bases from J, leaving 8 bases between. The CDR3 contains 16 residues. Per the germline V gene, CDR1 is SGHTA and CDR2 is FQGTGA. The CDR3 DNA reads as TGTGCCAGCAGCTTAGCGGGGAGCTCTGGGGCCAACGTCCTGACTTTC. As protein: CASSLAGSSGANVLTF.

The chain employs TRBV27 and TRBJ2-2; D is uncertain. The CDR3 spans 13 residues. Per the germline V gene, CDR1 is MNHEY and CDR2 is SMNVEV (reference sequence). Between the trimmed V and J ends, which lost 6 bases and 5 bases, there was a span of 10 bases. For the CDR3, the DNA is TGTGCCAGCAGGCTAGTCGGGACCGGGGAGCTGTTTTTT. Protein: CASRLVGTGELFF.

The chain recombines TRBV27 with TRBJ2-7; D perhaps matches TRBD2 (6 bases). V shed 5 bases and J shed 6 bases, with 23 bases lying between them. CDR1 is MNHEY, CDR2 SMNVEV, per germline (reference sequence). The CDR3 is made up of 16 amino acids. The chain's CDR3 is CASSQTGTRHSGEQYF. CDR3 DNA sequence: TGTGCCAGCAGTCAAACCGGGACTCGTCATTCCGGCGAGCAGTACTTC.

This chain links TRBV19 with TRBJ1-5; D perhaps matches TRBD1 (6 bases). V was cut by 6 bases and J by 1 base, with 16 bases left in between. Germline V gene lookup returns CDR1 LNHDA and CDR2 SQIVND (reference sequence). CDR3 length equals 16 residues. CDR3 coding DNA: TGTGCCAGTAGATGGGCCGGGGGCCCAAGCAATCAGCCCCAGCATTTT. The encoded protein is CASRWAGGPSNQPQHF.

The V gene is TRBV10-3, the J gene TRBJ2-7, with 10 bases that match TRBD1. Germline CDR1 ENHRY, CDR2 SYGVKD. V shed 8 bases, J shed 3 bases, and the junction held 1 base outside the gene matches. This CDR3 has 12 residues. This chain's CDR3 is CAIWDRGYEQYF. In nucleotides, the CDR3 is TGTGCCATCTGGGACAGGGGCTACGAGCAGTACTTC.

The V call is TRBV7-8, the J call TRBJ2-5; the match to TRBD2 covers 12 bases. Germline lookup yields CDR1 SGHVS and CDR2 FQNEAQ. There are 15 residues in the CDR3. The junction had 6 bases not matched to a gene; V was cut back by 5 bases and J by 5 bases. In DNA form, the CDR3 reads TGTGCCAGCAGCGTGACTAGCGGGAGTTGGGAGACCCAGTACTTC. Protein product: CASSVTSGSWETQYF.

The V and J genes are TRBV27 and TRBJ2-3, with 9 bases lining up with TRBD2. Trimming at V came to 6 bases and at J to 5 bases, leaving 9 bases not matched to a gene. Germline loops: CDR1 MNHEY, CDR2 SMNVEV (reference sequence). The CDR3 loop spans 15 amino acids. The CDR3 DNA sequence: TGTGCCAGCAGGAGAATAGCGGGAGTGGGAGATACGCAGTATTTT. This encodes CASRRIAGVGDTQYF.

This clonotype was seen only a few times. The chain combines TRBV20-1 with TRBJ2-7; 9 bases agree with TRBD2. CDR1 DFQATT and CDR2 SNEGSKA come from the germline V gene (reference sequence). CDR3 length: 15 amino acids. Trimming cost V 3 bases and J 11 bases; bases outside gene matches: 17. DNA of the CDR3: TGCAGTGCTAGTTCAAGGGCGGGAGGGTCCCTAGGAAAGTACTTC. This sequence encodes CSASSRAGGSLGKYF.

The chain couples TRBV19 to TRBJ2-5; perhaps TRBD2 as D (6 bases). Germline loops: CDR1 LNHDA, CDR2 SQIVND (reference sequence). There are 12 residues in the CDR3. V was shortened by 8 bases and J by 1 base, with 8 bases between the two germline ends. The CDR3 DNA reads TGTGCCAGTTTAGCGGTCCAAGAGACCCAGTACTTC. It encodes CASLAVQETQYF.

This chain uses TRBV20-1 with TRBJ2-3; 12 positions agree with TRBD2. The germline V gene encodes CDR1 DFQATT and CDR2 SNEGSKA (reference sequence). CDR3 length: 14 residues. Trimming removed 6 bases from V and 6 bases from J; junction bases left unmatched: 7. The CDR3: CSAGTSGLRDTQYF. CDR3 in DNA: TGCAGTGCCGGGACTAGCGGGCTCCGGGATACGCAGTATTTT.

The V and J genes are TRBV6-1 and TRBJ2-7, with 7 bases lining up with TRBD1. J lost 1 base, V lost 5 bases, and 5 bases had no gene match. This CDR3 region has 14 residues. Germline-derived CDR1 and CDR2 are MNHNS and SASEGT. The CDR3 coding sequence is TGTGCCAGCAGTCAAGGGACAGTTTCCTACGAGCAGTACTTC. Amino acids: CASSQGTVSYEQYF.

The V call is TRBV28, the J call TRBJ1-5; D is unclear. Germline V gene lookup returns CDR1 MDHEN and CDR2 SYDVKM. The CDR3 loop spans 16 amino acids. The V end was cut by 2 bases, the J end by 0 bases, with 11 bases between. The CDR3 loop is CASSLIGRNSNQPQHF. The CDR3 DNA sequence: TGTGCCAGCAGTTTAATAGGGCGGAATAGCAATCAGCCCCAGCATTTT.

This clonotype was counted between two and nine times. The chain is built from TRBV7-8 and TRBJ2-7; no definite D call. Per germline, CDR1 SGHVS and CDR2 FQNEAQ. This CDR3 contains 17 residues. V shed 2 bases and J shed 0 bases, with 17 bases lying between them. This chain's CDR3 is CASSLSGWIRSSYEQYF. Written as DNA, the CDR3 is TGTGCCAGCAGCTTATCTGGGTGGATTAGGTCCTCCTACGAGCAGTACTTC.

This chain links TRBV6-4 with TRBJ1-1; D remains ambiguous. The CDR3 extends over 13 amino acids. V was cut by 2 bases and J by 3 bases, with 7 bases left in between. Per the germline V gene, CDR1 is MRHNA and CDR2 is SNTAGT. The CDR3 nucleotides are TGTGCCAGCAGTGACCCCCCACACACTGAAGCTTTCTTT. It yields the protein CASSDPPHTEAFF.